This TCR beta chain was retrieved from a study of blood T cell repertoires in COVID-19 (dated by TCRdb to 2018 to 2021). As for the study more broadly: Samples from collaborators originated in the United States, Italy and Spain and spanned both the acute and convalescent phases of COVID-19. The prospective study material was composed of cDNA or gDNA derived from T cells, B-cell-depleted T cells, or PBMCs. Deeply sampled blood TCRbeta repertoires from subjects exposed to, actively infected with, or recovered from COVID-19 were included in the dataset. The repertoires were made available in a free public database intended to serve as a resource for research on the immune response to SARS-CoV-2. Samples were obtained from the ongoing ImmuneRACE study (first 160 participants) and from about 1,300 subjects provided by 6 global collaborators. The sample metadata nearly always contained a de-identified subject ID, COVID-19 status, age in years and sex. HLA class I and class II types, where available, came from metadata supplied by the sample provider rather than from assay-based typing.

TCRbeta CDR3 regions were amplified from genomic DNA using the immunoSEQ Assay, a bias-controlled multiplex PCR. As for how the authors treated the data: The number of nucleated cells in each sample was estimated by amplification of reference gene primers within the assay. To quantify the absolute abundance of each unique TCRbeta CDR3 rearrangement, sequence reads were collapsed and filtered. For each sample, productive Simpson clonality was calculated as the square root of Simpson's diversity index over productive rearrangements. This is the immuneACCESS table as TCRdb keeps it, with only in-frame sequences that have V and J called. A part of the clones is gone; compared with another copy, unresolved V genes explain less than half, and the rest is unexplained. Clonal size and the V and J genes are those of that table, whereas D and trimming came from the DNA. The sample includes 100,000 to 120,000 clones, with less than 85% observed a single time. The top ten hold roughly 3.8% of the sample.

The research as a whole found: Clinical and demographic metadata were provided uncurated, with the amount varying by source and participant.

Comment on this clone: The clone's antigen remains unknown. Base qualities are missing; no much larger clone stands one base away.

Each collaborating institution followed its own protocols to collect whole blood in K2EDTA tubes. For TCRbeta analysis, collaborator samples were shipped as frozen whole blood, as isolated PBMCs, or as DNA extracted from either sample type. Per the germline V gene (reference sequence), LNHDA is the CDR1 and SQIVND is the CDR2. There are 11 amino acids in the CDR3, from cysteine to phenylalanine inclusive. Kept here is only the CDR3 DNA, which spans 33 bases and is read in frame from base 1. V is cut by 7 bases and J by 5 bases, and the space between the germline ends is 8 bases. The chain uses TRBV19 and TRBJ2-5; the D segment cannot be called with confidence. The sequence was collected from a woman older than 75 with acute or convalescent COVID-19. The sample consisted of peripheral blood. The nucleotides are TGTGCCAGTAACTACCTTGAGACCCAGTACTTC. This translates into CASNYLETQYF.